The clone carrying this T cell receptor beta chain was recorded at least ten times. Unique molecular identifiers tagged the TCRbeta library. TCRdb ran MiXCR on the PCR reads and lists one entry per CDR3 protein. The data contain almost 500,000 distinct CDR3 sequences, roughly 10% of them singletons. The source of the sample is a study of T-cell reconstitution after alpha-beta-depleted transplantation in children. V was clipped by 5 bases and J by 2 bases; unmatched bases: 7. The CDR3 has 15 residues. Germline V gene data show CDR1 as SGHTA and CDR2 as FQGNSA. Sample: PBMCs, taken before TCRalphabeta/CD19-depleted stem cell transplant. This receptor was identified in a child aged 2 to 9 with inherited bone marrow failure, due to receive a stem cell transplant. V and J are TRBV7-2 and TRBJ2-3, with 7 nucleotides matching TRBD2. DNA of the CDR3: TGTGCCAGCAGCCAAACTAGCGCCATCACAGATACGCAGTATTTT. It is translated as CASSQTSAITDTQYF.